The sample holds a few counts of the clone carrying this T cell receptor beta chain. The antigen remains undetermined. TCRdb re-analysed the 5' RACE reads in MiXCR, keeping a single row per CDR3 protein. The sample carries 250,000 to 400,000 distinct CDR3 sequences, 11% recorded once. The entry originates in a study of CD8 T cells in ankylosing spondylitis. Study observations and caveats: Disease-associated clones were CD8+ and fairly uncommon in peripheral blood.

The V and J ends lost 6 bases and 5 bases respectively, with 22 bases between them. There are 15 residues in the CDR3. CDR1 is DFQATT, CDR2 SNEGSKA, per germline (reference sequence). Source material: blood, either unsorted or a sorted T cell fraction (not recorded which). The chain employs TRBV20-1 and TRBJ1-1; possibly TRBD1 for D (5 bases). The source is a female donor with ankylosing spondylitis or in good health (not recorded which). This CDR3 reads CSAPRGREGGTEAFF. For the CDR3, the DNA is TGCAGTGCCCCAAGGGGAAGGGAGGGAGGGACTGAAGCTTTCTTT.